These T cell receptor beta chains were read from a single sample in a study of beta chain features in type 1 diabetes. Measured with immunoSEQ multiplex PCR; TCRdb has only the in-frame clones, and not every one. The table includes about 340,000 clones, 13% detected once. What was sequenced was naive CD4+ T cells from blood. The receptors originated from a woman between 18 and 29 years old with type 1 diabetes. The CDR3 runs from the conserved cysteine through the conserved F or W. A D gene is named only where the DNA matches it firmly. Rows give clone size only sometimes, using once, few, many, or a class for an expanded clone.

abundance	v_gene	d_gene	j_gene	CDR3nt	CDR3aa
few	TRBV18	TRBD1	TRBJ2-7	TGTGCCAGCTCGGGGGCCGACAGGGGGCTTGGCGAGCAGTACTTC	CASSGADRGLGEQYF
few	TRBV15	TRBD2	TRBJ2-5	TGTGCCACCAGCAGAGGGACTAGCGGGGTTCAAGAGACCCAGTACTTC	CATSRGTSGVQETQYF
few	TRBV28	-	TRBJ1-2	TGTGCCAGCAGTCGTTCGGGGAAGGCCACATCTAACTATGGCTACACCTTC	CASSRSGKATSNYGYTF
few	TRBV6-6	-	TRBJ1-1	TGTGCCAGCAACCCACAGTTTATGACTGAAGCTTTCTTT	CASNPQFMTEAFF
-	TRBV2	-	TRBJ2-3	TGTGCCAGCAGTGAGGAGGGGACAGTCACAGATACGCAGTATTTT	CASSEEGTVTDTQYF
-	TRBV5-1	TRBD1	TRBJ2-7	TGCGCCAGCAGCTTGGTAATTTGGGACAGGGGCTACGAGCAGTACTTC	CASSLVIWDRGYEQYF
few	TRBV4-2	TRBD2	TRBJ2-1	TGTGCCAGCAGCCGCCCGGGACTAGGATTTAGGGAGCAGTTCTTC	CASSRPGLGFREQFF
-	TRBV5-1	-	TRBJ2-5	TGCGCCAGCAGCGTCCCGACAGGAATCCAAGAGACCCAGTACTTC	CASSVPTGIQETQYF
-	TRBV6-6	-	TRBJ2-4	TGTGCCAGCAGTTACTCCCTAGCATCGAACATTCAGTACTTC	CASSYSLASNIQYF
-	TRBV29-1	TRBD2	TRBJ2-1	TGCAGCGTTCGCATGCCCAGCGGGAGGGCCTTTGAGCAGTTCTTC	CSVRMPSGRAFEQFF
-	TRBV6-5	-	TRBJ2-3	TGTGCCAGCACTAGCCGGGCTGATACGCAGTATTTT	CASTSRADTQYF
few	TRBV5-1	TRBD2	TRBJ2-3	TGCGCCAGCACGGGTGCGGGAGGGCCGGATACGCAGTATTTT	CASTGAGGPDTQYF
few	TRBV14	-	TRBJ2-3	TGTGCCAGCAGCCAACGCCAGCGAAGGAGCACAGATACGCAGTATTTT	CASSQRQRRSTDTQYF
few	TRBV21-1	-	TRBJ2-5	TGTGCCAGCAGCAACCATTGGGACAGAGTTTACCAAGAGACCCAGTACTTC	CASSNHWDRVYQETQYF
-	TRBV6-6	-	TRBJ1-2	TGTGCCAGCAGTTACACTATGCGGGGGGCGCAGGGCTACACCTTC	CASSYTMRGAQGYTF
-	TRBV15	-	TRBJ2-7	TGTGCCACCAGCAGGGACAGTTCCTACGAGCAGTACTTC	CATSRDSSYEQYF
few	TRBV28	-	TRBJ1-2	TGTGCCAGCTGGGGCCGTGGACAATGGAGCTACACCTTC	CASWGRGQWSYTF
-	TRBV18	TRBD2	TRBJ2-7	TGTGCCAGCTCACCACTTGGTAGCGGGAGGGTAATGAGCGAGCAGTACTTC	CASSPLGSGRVMSEQYF
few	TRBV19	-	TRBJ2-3	TGTGCTACGGACTGGCCTAGCACAGATACGCAGTATTTT	CATDWPSTDTQYF
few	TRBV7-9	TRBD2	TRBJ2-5	TGTGCCAGCAGCTCCGGGACTAGCGGGAGAAGGAGCCAGTACTTC	CASSSGTSGRRSQYF
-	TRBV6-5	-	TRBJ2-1	TGTGCCAGCAGTCGACGTACAGGAAATGAGCAGTTCTTC	CASSRRTGNEQFF
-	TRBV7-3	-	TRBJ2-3	TGTGCCAGCAGCTCACTAGAGGCCGCTACGCAGTATTTT	CASSSLEAATQYF
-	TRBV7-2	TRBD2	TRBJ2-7	TGTGCCAGCAGCTACAAGGGACTAGCGAACTACGAGCAGTACTTC	CASSYKGLANYEQYF
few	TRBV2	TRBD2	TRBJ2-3	TGTGCCAGCAGGGTAGCGGGGGATACCACAGATACGCAGTATTTT	CASRVAGDTTDTQYF
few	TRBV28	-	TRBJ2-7	TGTGCCAGCAGTCTAAGGGGATACGAGCAGTACTTC	CASSLRGYEQYF
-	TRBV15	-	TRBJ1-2	TGTGCCACCAGCAGAGGAGGACAAACCCTCGGTGGCTACACCTTC	CATSRGGQTLGGYTF
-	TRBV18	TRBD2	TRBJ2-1	TGTGCCAGCTCACCAGGAGCGGGAGTCATCAGACCCTTTAATGAGCAGTTCTTC	CASSPGAGVIRPFNEQFF
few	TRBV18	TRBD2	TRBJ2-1	TGTGCCAGCTCTTTCAGCGGGAGTTTTTACAATGAGCAGTTCTTC	CASSFSGSFYNEQFF
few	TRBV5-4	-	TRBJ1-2	TGTGCCAGCAGCTTGGACAGGTTCGTTGGCTACACCTTC	CASSLDRFVGYTF
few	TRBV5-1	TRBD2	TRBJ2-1	TGCGCCAGCAGCTTGTTGACTAGCGCCTACAATGAGCAGTTCTTC	CASSLLTSAYNEQFF
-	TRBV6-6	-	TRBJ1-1	TGTGCCAGCACCCACGGGGGTGACACTGAAGCTTTCTTT	CASTHGGDTEAFF
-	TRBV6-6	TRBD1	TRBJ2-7	TGTGCCAGCAGTTGGACAGGGGCCGGCGAGCAGTACTTC	CASSWTGAGEQYF
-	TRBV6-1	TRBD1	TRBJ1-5	TGTGCCAGCAGTAAAGGACAGGCGGATATGGGCAATCAGCCCCAGCATTTT	CASSKGQADMGNQPQHF
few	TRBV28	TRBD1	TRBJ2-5	TGTGCCAGCCAAAAATCCGGGACAGGGTTGCAAGAGACCCAGTACTTC	CASQKSGTGLQETQYF
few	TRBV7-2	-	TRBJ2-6	TGTGCCAGCACCGACAGCCTTTGGGGATCTGGGGCCAACGTCCTGACTTTC	CASTDSLWGSGANVLTF
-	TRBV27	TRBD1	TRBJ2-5	TGTGCCAGCGGACCGGGACAGGGAGGGCAGACCCAGTACTTC	CASGPGQGGQTQYF
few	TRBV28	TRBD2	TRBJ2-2	TGTGCCAGCAGTTTACCCCGACTAGCAGGGACCGGGGAGCTGTTTTTT	CASSLPRLAGTGELFF
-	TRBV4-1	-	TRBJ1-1	TGCGCCAGCAGCCTAGAAGGAGGCACTGAAGCTTTCTTT	CASSLEGGTEAFF
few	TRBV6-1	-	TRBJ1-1	TGTGCCAGCAGGGGACACCTGAGCACTGAAGCTTTCTTT	CASRGHLSTEAFF
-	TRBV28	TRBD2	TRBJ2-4	TGTGCCAGCAGCACTGGGACTAGTGGAGACATTCAGTACTTC	CASSTGTSGDIQYF
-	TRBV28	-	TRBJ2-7	TGTGCCAGCAGTTTACTAGCTGGCGAGCAGTACTTC	CASSLLAGEQYF
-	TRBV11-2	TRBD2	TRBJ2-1	TGTGCCAGCAGTTCTTTATTGATTAGCGGGAGCACCAACAATGAGCAGTTCTTC	CASSSLLISGSTNNEQFF
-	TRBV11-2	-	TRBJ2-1	TGTGCCAGCAGCCCCTACTTGAACCCCTACAATGAGCAGTTCTTC	CASSPYLNPYNEQFF
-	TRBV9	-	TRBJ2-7	TGTGCCAGCAGCGGCGTGAGGGGGGGGCGCGAGCAGTACTTC	CASSGVRGGREQYF
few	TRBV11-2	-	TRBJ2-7	TGTGTGCCAGCCCTACCCAACGCGCCCGGGGGGCATAGCTCCTACGAGCAGTACTTC	CVPALPNAPGGHSSYEQYF